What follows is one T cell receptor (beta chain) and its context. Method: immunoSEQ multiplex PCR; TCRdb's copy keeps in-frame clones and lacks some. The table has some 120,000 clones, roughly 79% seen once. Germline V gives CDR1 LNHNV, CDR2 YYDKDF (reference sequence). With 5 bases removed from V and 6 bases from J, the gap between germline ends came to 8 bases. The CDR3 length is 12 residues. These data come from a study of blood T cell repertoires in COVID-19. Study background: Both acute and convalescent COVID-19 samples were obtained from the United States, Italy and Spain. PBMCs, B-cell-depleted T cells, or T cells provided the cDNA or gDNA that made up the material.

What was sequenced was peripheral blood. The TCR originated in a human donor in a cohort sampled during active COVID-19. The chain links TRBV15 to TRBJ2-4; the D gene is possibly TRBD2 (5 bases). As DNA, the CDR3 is TGTGCCACCAGCCGTCGGGGAAACATTCAGTACTTC. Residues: CATSRRGNIQYF.